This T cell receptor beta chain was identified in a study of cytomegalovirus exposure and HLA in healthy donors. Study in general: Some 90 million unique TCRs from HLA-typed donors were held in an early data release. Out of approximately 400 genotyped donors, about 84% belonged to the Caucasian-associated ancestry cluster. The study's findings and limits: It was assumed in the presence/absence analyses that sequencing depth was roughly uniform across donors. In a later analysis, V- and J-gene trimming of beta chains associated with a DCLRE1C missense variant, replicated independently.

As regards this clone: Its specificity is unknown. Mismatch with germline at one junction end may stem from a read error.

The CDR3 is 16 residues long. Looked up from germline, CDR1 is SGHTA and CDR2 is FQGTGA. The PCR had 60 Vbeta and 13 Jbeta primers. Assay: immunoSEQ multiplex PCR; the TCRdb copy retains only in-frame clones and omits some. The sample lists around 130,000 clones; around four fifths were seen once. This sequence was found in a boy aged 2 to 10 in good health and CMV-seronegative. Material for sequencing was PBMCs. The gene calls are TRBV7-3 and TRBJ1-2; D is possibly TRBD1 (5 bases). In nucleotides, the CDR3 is TGTTCCAGCAGCTTAGTTGGACGGCCCGGGGGGGATGGCTACACCTTC. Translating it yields CSSSLVGRPGGDGYTF.